This T cell receptor beta chain appears in the sequencing data of a study of blood T cell repertoires in COVID-19. Study in general: COVID-19 samples from acute and convalescent phases originated in the United States, Italy and Spain. Sample material is recorded as cDNA or gDNA derived from T cells, B-cell-depleted T cells, or PBMCs.

V lost 1 base and J lost 2, with 12 bases in between. This CDR3 has 15 residues. Per the germline V gene, CDR1 is LGHDT and CDR2 is YNNKEL (reference sequence). Original processing methods: Estimates of nucleated cell counts were drawn from the amplification of reference gene primers. Profiled with immunoSEQ multiplex PCR; TCRdb holds only in-frame clones, not every one. V and J calls and clone size are copied from that table; D and trimming were computed from the DNA. The sample yields roughly 300,000 clones, approximately 87% seen once. The chain couples TRBV3-1 (or the pseudogene TRBV3-2) to TRBJ2-7; weak D call: TRBD2 (5 bases). The TCR sequence derives from a woman in her 50s who had recovered from COVID-19. Sequences were obtained from peripheral blood. The CDR3 coding sequence is TGTGCCAGCAGCCAAGGGACTTTTACCGCCTACGAGCAGTACTTC. Translation gives CASSQGTFTAYEQYF.